One sample yielded the 5 T cell receptor beta chains listed below, sequenced in a study of neurological immune-mediated disorders (dated by TCRdb to about 2019). The library was prepared using 5' RACE. The sequencing machine was an Illumina HiSeq 2500. TCRdb trimmed public reads at Q25 via fastp, called clones via MiXCR and kept in-frame beta chains. Each entry merges the rows of one CDR3 protein and shows their most common DNA and genes. In all, the sample holds 24,000 or so distinct CDR3 sequences, and almost 2.5% of those were seen once. Around 2.5% of the sample is in the top ten clones. The sample consisted of PBMCs. The source of these receptors is a woman aged 45 to 65 with multiple sclerosis.

This clonotype has at least ten counts. The chain carries TRBV12-3 or TRBV12-4 and TRBJ2-6, with D hard to call. V lost 1 base to trimming and J lost 0 bases, with 10 bases between them. There are 17 residues in the CDR3. CDR3 residues: CASSLVRALSGANVLTF. The DNA of the CDR3 is TGTGCCAGCAGTTTAGTACGGGCCCTCTCTGGGGCCAACGTCCTGACTTTC.

Many counts were recorded for this clonotype. The chain carries TRBV4-1 and TRBJ2-3; 7 nucleotides align to TRBD2. CDR1 is MGHRA, CDR2 YSYEKL, per germline. The CDR3 spans 16 residues. The V segment lost 1 base and the J segment 7 bases; nucleotides outside the gene matches: 11. The CDR3 spells CASSQVGAGTTYTQYF. In DNA form, the CDR3 reads TGCGCCAGCAGCCAAGTCGGAGCGGGAACAACGTATACGCAGTATTTT.

By share, this clonotype ranks as medium-sized. This chain joins TRBV29-1 and TRBJ2-5; TRBD2 might be the D (5 bases). The V and J ends lost 3 bases and 4 bases respectively, with 6 bases between them. The germline gives CDR1 SQVTM, CDR2 ANQGSEA. This CDR3 region has 11 residues. Here the CDR3 DNA reads TGCAGCGTTGACAGCGGAGAGACCCAGTACTTC. Residues: CSVDSGETQYF.

This clonotype was found many times. CDR3 in amino acids: CAISESRERLPYNEQFF. CDR3 nucleotide sequence: TGTGCCATCAGTGAGTCTAGGGAGAGGCTACCCTACAATGAGCAGTTCTTC. The chain couples TRBV10-3 to TRBJ2-1; tentatively, D is TRBD2 (5 bases). V lost 0 bases, J lost 2 bases, and 14 bases lay in between. This CDR3 is built from 17 residues. The germline gives CDR1 ENHRY, CDR2 SYGVKD.

This clonotype was seen ten or more times. The chain is built from TRBV5-1 and TRBJ2-3, with TRBD1 matching over 8 bases. CDR3 length: 15 residues. CDR1 is SGHRS, CDR2 YFSETQ, per germline. V trimming: 4 bases; J trimming: 0 bases; junction bases outside the gene matches: 4. CDR3 in DNA: TGCGCCAGCAGCCAAGGGACAGGTAGCACAGATACGCAGTATTTT. Protein product: CASSQGTGSTDTQYF. Based on the CDR3 plus reference TRBV5-1 and TRBJ2-3, the full variable domain is KAGVTQTPRYLIKTRGQQVTLSCSPISGHRSVSWYQQTPGQGLQFLFEYFSETQRNKGNFPGRFSGRQFSNSRSEMNVSTLELGDSALYLCASSQGTGSTDTQYFGPGTRLTVL.